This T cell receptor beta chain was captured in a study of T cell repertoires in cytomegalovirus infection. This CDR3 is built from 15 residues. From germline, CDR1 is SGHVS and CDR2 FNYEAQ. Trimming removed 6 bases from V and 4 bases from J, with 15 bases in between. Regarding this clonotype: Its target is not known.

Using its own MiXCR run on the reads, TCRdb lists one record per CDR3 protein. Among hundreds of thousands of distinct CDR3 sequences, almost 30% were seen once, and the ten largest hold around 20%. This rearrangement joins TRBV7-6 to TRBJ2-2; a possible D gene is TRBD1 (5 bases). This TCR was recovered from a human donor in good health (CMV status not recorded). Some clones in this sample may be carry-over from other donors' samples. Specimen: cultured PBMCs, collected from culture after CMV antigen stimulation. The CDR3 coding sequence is TGTGCCAGCAGTCCAGGGAATTTCCCCACCGGGGAGCTGTTTTTT. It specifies CASSPGNFPTGELFF.